This T cell receptor (beta chain) stems from a study of blood T cell repertoires in COVID-19 (TCRdb year 2020). In the study overall: Samples covering the acute and convalescent phases of COVID-19 were provided by collaborators in the United States, Italy and Spain. The samples were drawn from two sources: the first 160 participants of the ongoing ImmuneRACE study, and 1,254 subjects contributed by 6 global collaborators. A de-identified subject ID, COVID-19 status, age in years and sex were almost always included in the sample metadata. The repertoires were released in a freely available public database meant as a resource for research on the immune response to SARS-CoV-2. Where available, HLA class I and class II types were taken from metadata supplied by the sample provider and were not determined by assay-based typing. The material from the prospective study consisted of cDNA or gDNA derived from T cells, B-cell-depleted T cells, or PBMCs. The dataset comprised deeply sampled blood TCRbeta repertoires from subjects exposed to, actively infected with, or recovered from COVID-19.

Overall study results and their limits: The quantity of clinical and demographic metadata differed by source and by participant and was supplied without curation.

A note on this clone: No cognate antigen has been identified for it. Qualities for individual bases were not recorded, and no much larger clone is one base off.

Collaborating institutions collected whole blood in K2EDTA tubes following their own protocols. For TCRbeta analysis, collaborators shipped samples as frozen whole blood, isolated PBMCs, or DNA extracted from either of those sample types. V is pruned by 1 base and J by 0 bases, leaving 6 bases of the junction without a gene match. Taken from cysteine to phenylalanine, the CDR3 has 16 residues. Left in the record is the CDR3 DNA by itself, 48 bases read in frame from the first base. CDR1 is given as LNHNV and CDR2 as YYDKDF, both from the germline V gene (reference sequence). TCRbeta CDR3 regions were amplified from genomic DNA using the immunoSEQ Assay, a bias-controlled multiplex PCR. The original methods were these. Within the assay, amplification of reference gene primers was used to estimate how many nucleated cells each sample contained. To quantify the absolute abundance of each unique TCRbeta CDR3 rearrangement, sequence reads were collapsed and filtered. Productive Simpson clonality was computed per sample as the square root of Simpson's diversity index over productive rearrangements. The clones in this table, taken by TCRdb from immuneACCESS, are in-frame only. Not every clone is retained; where verified, under half of the shortfall comes from an unresolved V gene, and the cause of the rest is unknown. D and trimming come from the DNA, and the V and J calls and clone size come from that table. Within this sample are around 50,000 clones, with over 85% of them counted one time only. Of the sample, under 20% is held by the ten largest clones.

The receptor was isolated from an older man with active COVID-19. Material: peripheral blood. The chain uses TRBV15 and TRBJ2-7; TRBD2 matches 7 bases in the middle. The DNA sequence is as follows: TGTGCCACCAGCAGAGCTGGCGGGGGAAGCTCCTACGAGCAGTACTTC. Its translation is CATSRAGGGSSYEQYF.